This T cell receptor beta chain was obtained from a study of T cell responses to AZD1222 COVID-19 vaccine. Study details: The analysis combined second doses at about 4 or about 12 weeks.

Study results and caveats: Repertoires were obtained only post-peak T cell response. Among spike-specific TCRs, nearly half reportedly target unmutated variant regions. Possibly, clonal diversity was underestimated; donors were largely white British and included more females.

The CDR3 loop spans 18 amino acids. In germline, CDR1 is LNHNV, CDR2 YYDKDF (reference sequence). The ends were cut back, 0 bases at V and 4 bases at J, with 18 bases in the middle. Remarks on this clone: The antigen remains undetermined.

Sequenced by immunoSEQ multiplex PCR; TCRdb stores in-frame clones only, minus some. The sample includes tens of thousands of clones, around 80% of them seen just once. The sequences come from peripheral blood, collected on day 0 of AZD1222 vaccination. The chain carries TRBV15 and TRBJ2-2; D may be TRBD1 (5 bases). The receptor was isolated from an adult in good health. The CDR3, as DNA: TGTGCCACCAGCAGAGATAAGGGGCTCCCAAGTGGCACCGGGGAGCTGTTTTTT. As protein: CATSRDKGLPSGTGELFF.